This T cell receptor beta chain was documented in a study of blood T cell repertoires in COVID-19 (dated by TCRdb to 2018 to 2021). A note on the overall study: Collaborator samples came from the United States, Italy and Spain and covered acute and convalescent phases of COVID-19. Where available, HLA class I and class II types were obtained from metadata supplied by the sample provider rather than from assay-based typing. The samples were drawn from two sources: the first 160 participants of the ongoing ImmuneRACE study, and fewer than 1,500 subjects contributed by 6 global collaborators. Deeply sampled blood TCRbeta repertoires from subjects exposed to, actively infected with, or recovered from COVID-19 were included in the dataset. Sample metadata almost always included a de-identified subject ID, COVID-19 status, age in years and sex. The material from the prospective study consisted of cDNA or gDNA derived from T cells, B-cell-depleted T cells, or PBMCs. The repertoires were made available in a free public database intended to serve as a resource for research on the immune response to SARS-CoV-2. Broader findings and caveats from the paper: The quantity of clinical and demographic metadata differed by source and by participant and was supplied without curation.

The cysteine opens and the phenylalanine closes a CDR3 of 17 amino acids. Only the CDR3 DNA stays, 51 bases, in frame from base 1. CDR1 SGHRS and CDR2 YFSETQ were looked up in the germline V gene. V has 2 bases trimmed and J has 1 base trimmed; junction bases matching no gene number 11. Details on this clone: Its antigen has not been determined. Per-nucleotide qualities are absent, and no much larger clonotype sits a single base away.

TCRbeta CDR3 regions were amplified from genomic DNA by means of the immunoSEQ Assay, a bias-controlled multiplex PCR. In the source study's methods: Nucleated cell counts per sample were estimated from amplification of reference gene primers within the assay. Sequence reads were collapsed and filtered to measure the absolute abundance of every unique TCRbeta CDR3 rearrangement. Productive Simpson clonality was computed per sample as the square root of Simpson's diversity index over productive rearrangements. Sourced from immuneACCESS, this table was stored by TCRdb with only in-frame sequences that have V and J called. A share of the clones is absent; for the studies checked, an unresolved V gene accounts for under half, and the remainder has no known explanation. The DNA gave D and trimming, while V, J and clone size come from that table. A total of over 200,000 clones appear in this sample, around 90% of them only once. The ten largest make up 12% of the sample.

Samples from volunteer blood donors who had recovered from COVID-19 were contributed by a second Seattle source. The collaborating institutions used their own protocols to collect whole blood in K2EDTA tubes. For TCRbeta analysis, collaborators shipped samples in one of three forms: frozen whole blood, isolated PBMCs, or DNA extracted from either of those sample types. Source material: peripheral blood. The source of this sequence is a woman under 30 who had recovered from COVID-19. The chain joins TRBV5-1 to TRBJ1-2, with 7 bases aligning to TRBD1. The CDR3 in this case is CASSLWDSLTFNYGYTF. The DNA sequence is as follows: TGCGCCAGCAGCTTATGGGACAGCCTTACTTTTAACTATGGCTACACCTTC. Supplemented by the reference TRBV5-1 and TRBJ1-2 proteins around the CDR3, the complete variable domain is KAGVTQTPRYLIKTRGQQVTLSCSPISGHRSVSWYQQTPGQGLQFLFEYFSETQRNKGNFPGRFSGRQFSNSRSEMNVSTLELGDSALYLCASSLWDSLTFNYGYTFGSGTRLTVV.